The subject of this entry is one T cell receptor beta chain. Under the authors' procedure: Reference gene primer amplification gave estimated nucleated cell counts. This table comes from immunoSEQ multiplex PCR, and its TCRdb copy is limited to in-frame clones, with some not included. V, J and clone size are those of that table, while D and trimming were read from the DNA. The table lists about 88,000 clones, 70% to 90% of them singletons. The data originate from a study of blood T cell repertoires in COVID-19. As for the study in general: The study drew acute and convalescent COVID-19 samples from the United States, Italy and Spain. Sources were T cells, B-cell-depleted T cells, or PBMCs; the material itself was cDNA or gDNA.

V was pared by 0 bases and J by 0 bases, with 10 bases between. In germline, CDR1 is MNHEY, CDR2 SVGEGT. CDR3 length: 16 amino acids. The TCR comes from a woman of 80 years or more with acute or convalescent COVID-19. The chain links TRBV6-2 or TRBV6-3 to TRBJ2-3; D is uncertain. Sequencing was done on a sample of peripheral blood. As DNA, the CDR3 is TGTGCCAGCAGTTACTCGATGGGCCTTAGCACAGATACGCAGTATTTT. It is translated as CASSYSMGLSTDTQYF.